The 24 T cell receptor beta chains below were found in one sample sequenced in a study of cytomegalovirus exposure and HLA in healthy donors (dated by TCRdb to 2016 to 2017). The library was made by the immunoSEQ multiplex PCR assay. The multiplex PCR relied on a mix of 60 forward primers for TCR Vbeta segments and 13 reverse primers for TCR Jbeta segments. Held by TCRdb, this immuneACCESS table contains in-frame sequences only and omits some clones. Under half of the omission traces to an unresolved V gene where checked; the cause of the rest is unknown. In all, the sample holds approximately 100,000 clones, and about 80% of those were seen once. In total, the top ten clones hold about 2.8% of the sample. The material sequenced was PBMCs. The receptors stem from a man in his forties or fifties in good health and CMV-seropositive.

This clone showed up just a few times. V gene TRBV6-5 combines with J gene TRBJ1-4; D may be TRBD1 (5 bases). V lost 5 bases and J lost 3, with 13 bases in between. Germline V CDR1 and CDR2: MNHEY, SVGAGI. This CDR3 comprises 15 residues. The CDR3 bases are TGTGCCAGCAGTCGAGCGGGACGGGCTAATGAAAAACTGTTTTTT. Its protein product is CASSRAGRANEKLFF.

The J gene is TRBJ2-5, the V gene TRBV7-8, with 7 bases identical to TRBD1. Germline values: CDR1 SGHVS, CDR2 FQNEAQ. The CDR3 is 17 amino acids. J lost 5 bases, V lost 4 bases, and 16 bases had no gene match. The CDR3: CASSSRLYSTGWETQYF. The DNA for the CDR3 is TGTGCCAGCAGCTCCCGCTTATATTCGACAGGGTGGGAGACCCAGTACTTC.

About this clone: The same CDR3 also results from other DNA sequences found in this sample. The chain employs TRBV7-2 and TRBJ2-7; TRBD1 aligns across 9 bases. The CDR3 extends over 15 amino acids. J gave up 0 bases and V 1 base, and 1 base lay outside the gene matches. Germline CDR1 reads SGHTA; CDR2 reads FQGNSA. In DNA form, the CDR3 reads TGTGCCAGCAGCTTAGGGGACAGGGACTCCTACGAGCAGTACTTC. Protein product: CASSLGDRDSYEQYF.

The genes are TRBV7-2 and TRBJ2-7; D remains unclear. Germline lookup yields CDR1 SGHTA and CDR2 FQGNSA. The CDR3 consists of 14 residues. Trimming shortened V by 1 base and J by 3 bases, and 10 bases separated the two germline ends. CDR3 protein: CASSLDSYDYEQYF. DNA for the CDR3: TGTGCCAGCAGCTTAGATAGCTACGACTACGAGCAGTACTTC.

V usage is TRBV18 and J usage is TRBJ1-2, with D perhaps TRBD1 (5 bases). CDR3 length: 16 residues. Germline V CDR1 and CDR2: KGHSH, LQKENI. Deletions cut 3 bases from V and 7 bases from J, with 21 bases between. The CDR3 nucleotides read TGTGCCAGCTCACCGGCAAGTGGGACTTTGGGAAGTGGCTACACCTTC. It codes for CASSPASGTLGSGYTF.

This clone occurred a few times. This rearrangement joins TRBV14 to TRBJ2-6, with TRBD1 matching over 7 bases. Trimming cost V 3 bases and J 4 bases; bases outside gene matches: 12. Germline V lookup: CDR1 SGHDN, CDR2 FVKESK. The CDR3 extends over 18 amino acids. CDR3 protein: CASSHPGQRWGGANVLTF. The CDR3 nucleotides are TGTGCCAGCAGCCACCCGGGACAGCGGTGGGGAGGGGCCAACGTCCTGACTTTC.

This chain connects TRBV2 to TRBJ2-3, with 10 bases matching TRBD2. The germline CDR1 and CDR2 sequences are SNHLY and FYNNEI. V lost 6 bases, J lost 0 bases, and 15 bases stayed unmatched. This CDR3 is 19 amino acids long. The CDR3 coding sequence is TGTGCCAGCAGCCGCCTTAGCGGGAGGCCCTCCAGTAGCACAGATACGCAGTATTTT. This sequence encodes CASSRLSGRPSSSTDTQYF.

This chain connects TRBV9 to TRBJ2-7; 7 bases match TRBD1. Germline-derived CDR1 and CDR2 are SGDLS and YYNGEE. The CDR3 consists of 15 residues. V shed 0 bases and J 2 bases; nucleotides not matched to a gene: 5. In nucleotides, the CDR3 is TGTGCCAGCAGCGTAGGGTGGGACAGTACCTACGAGCAGTACTTC. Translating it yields CASSVGWDSTYEQYF. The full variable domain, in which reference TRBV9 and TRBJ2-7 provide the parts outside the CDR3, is DSGVTQTPKHLITATGQRVTLRCSPRSGDLSVYWYQQSLDQGLQFLIQYYNGEERAKGNILERFSAQQFPDLHSELNLSSLELGDSALYFCASSVGWDSTYEQYFGPGTRLTVT.

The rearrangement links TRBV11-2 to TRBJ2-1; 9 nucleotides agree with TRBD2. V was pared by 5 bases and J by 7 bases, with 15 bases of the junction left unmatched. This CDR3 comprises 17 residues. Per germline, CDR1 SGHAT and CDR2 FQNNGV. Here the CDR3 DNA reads TGTGCCAGCAGCCCACGGGTAGCGGGAGCTCCATCGAATGAGCAGTTCTTC. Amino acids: CASSPRVAGAPSNEQFF.

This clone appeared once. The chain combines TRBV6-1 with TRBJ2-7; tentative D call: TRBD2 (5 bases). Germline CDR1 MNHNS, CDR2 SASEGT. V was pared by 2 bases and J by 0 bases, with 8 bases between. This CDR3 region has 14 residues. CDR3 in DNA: TGTGCCAGCAGTGAACGAGGGATCTCCTACGAGCAGTACTTC. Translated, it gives CASSERGISYEQYF.

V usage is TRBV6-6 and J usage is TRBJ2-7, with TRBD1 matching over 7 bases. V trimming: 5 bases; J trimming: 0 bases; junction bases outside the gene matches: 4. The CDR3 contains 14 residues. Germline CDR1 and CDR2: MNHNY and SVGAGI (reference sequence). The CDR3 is CASSGDRVSYEQYF. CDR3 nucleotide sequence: TGTGCCAGCAGTGGAGACAGGGTCTCCTACGAGCAGTACTTC.

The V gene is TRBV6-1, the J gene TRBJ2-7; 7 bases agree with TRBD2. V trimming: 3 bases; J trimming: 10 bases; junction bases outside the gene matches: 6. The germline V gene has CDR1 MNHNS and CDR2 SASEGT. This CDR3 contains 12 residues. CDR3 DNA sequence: TGTGCCAGCAGTGATCAGCGGGAAGTACAGTACTTC. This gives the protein CASSDQREVQYF.

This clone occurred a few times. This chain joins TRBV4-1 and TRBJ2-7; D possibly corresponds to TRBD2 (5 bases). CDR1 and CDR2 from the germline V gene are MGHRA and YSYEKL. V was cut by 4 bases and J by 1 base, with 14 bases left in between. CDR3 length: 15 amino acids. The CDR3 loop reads CASSPRLTGSYEQYF. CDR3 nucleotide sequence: TGCGCCAGCAGCCCGCGACTAACGGGGTCCTACGAGCAGTACTTC.

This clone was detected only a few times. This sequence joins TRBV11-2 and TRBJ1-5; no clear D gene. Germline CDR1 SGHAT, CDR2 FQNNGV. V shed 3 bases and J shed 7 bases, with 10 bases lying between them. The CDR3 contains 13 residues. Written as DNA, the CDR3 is TGTGCCAGCAGCTTCAGCGGTAAGCAGCCCCAGCATTTT. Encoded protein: CASSFSGKQPQHF.

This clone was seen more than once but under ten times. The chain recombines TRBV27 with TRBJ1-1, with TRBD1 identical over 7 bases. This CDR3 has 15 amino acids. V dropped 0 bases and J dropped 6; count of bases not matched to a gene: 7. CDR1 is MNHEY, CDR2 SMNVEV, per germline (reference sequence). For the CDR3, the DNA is TGTGCCAGCAGTTTATCTGAGGGGGCAGGCGCTGAAGCTTTCTTT. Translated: CASSLSEGAGAEAFF.

For the CDR3, the DNA is TGTGCCAGCAGTCTAGGGGAAACTAGCACAGATACGCAGTATTTT. It specifies CASSLGETSTDTQYF. The rearrangement uses TRBV6-5 and TRBJ2-3, with D perhaps TRBD1 (5 bases). The germline V and J ends were trimmed by 5 bases and 0 bases, with 12 bases remaining between them. Germline CDR1 MNHEY, CDR2 SVGAGI. The CDR3 is made up of 15 amino acids.

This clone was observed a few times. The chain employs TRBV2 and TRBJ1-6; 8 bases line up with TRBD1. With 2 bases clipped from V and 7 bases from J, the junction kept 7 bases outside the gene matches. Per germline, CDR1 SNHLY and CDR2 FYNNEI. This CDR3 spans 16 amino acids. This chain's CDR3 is CASSEQVDRVNSPLHF. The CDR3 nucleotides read TGTGCCAGCAGTGAACAGGTGGACAGGGTAAATTCACCCCTCCACTTT.

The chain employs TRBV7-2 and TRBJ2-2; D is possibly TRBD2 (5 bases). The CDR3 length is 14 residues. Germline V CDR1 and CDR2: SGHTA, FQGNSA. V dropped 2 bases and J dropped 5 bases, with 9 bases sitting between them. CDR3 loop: CASSLSGLTGELFF. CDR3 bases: TGTGCCAGCAGCTTAAGTGGACTTACCGGGGAGCTGTTTTTT.

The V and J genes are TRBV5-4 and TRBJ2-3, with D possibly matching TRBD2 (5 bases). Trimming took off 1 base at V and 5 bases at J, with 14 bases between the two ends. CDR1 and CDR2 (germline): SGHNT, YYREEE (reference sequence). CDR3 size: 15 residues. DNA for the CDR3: TGTGCCAGCAGCTTGAGTACTAGTATTTTAGATACGCAGTATTTT. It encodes CASSLSTSILDTQYF.

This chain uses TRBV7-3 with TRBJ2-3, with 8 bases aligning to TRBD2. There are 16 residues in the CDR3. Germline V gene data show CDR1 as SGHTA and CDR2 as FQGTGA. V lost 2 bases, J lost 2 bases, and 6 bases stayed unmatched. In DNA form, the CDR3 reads TGTGCCAGCAGCTTATTAGGCGGGGGGTACACAGATACGCAGTATTTT. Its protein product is CASSLLGGGYTDTQYF.

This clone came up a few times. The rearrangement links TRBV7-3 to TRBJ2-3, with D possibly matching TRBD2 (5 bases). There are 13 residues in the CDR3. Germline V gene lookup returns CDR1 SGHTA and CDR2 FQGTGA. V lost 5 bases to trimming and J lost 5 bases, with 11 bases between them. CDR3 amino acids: CASSPNSGDTQYF. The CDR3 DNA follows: TGTGCCAGCAGCCCGAACAGCGGAGATACGCAGTATTTT.

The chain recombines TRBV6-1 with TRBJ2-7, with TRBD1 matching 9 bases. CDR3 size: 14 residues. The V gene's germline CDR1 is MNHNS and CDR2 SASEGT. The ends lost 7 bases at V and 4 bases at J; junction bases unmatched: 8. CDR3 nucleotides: TGTGCCAGCATTCGGACAGGGGATTATTACGAGCAGTACTTC. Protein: CASIRTGDYYEQYF.

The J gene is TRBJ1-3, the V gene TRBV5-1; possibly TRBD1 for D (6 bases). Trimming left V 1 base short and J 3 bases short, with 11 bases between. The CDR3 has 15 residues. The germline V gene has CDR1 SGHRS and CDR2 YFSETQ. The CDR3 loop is CASSLTGQGGNTIYF. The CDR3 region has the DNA TGCGCCAGCAGCTTGACAGGGCAGGGTGGAAACACCATATATTTT. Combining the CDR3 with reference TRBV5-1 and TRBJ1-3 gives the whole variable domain KAGVTQTPRYLIKTRGQQVTLSCSPISGHRSVSWYQQTPGQGLQFLFEYFSETQRNKGNFPGRFSGRQFSNSRSEMNVSTLELGDSALYLCASSLTGQGGNTIYFGEGSWLTVV.

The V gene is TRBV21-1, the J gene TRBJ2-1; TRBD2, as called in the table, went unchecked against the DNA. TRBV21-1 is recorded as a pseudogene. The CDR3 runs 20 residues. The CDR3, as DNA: TGTGCCAGCAGCAAACCCACCGGAGCGGACCATATTACCTCCTACAATGAGCAGTTCTTC. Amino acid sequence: CASSKPTGADHITSYNEQFF.